The 2 T cell receptor beta chains presented below share a single source sample, sequenced in a study of early T cells in non-severe SARS-CoV-2 infection. Each CDR3 protein gets one entry after TCRdb re-called the 5' RACE reads with MiXCR. This table holds more than 65,000 distinct CDR3 sequences, 13% found once. The sample taken for sequencing was whole blood. The receptors were sampled from an adult who was a healthcare worker with PCR-confirmed SARS-CoV-2 infection or an uninfected control (not recorded which).

The CDR3: CASSPGGLAEAFF. The CDR3 DNA sequence: TGTGCCAGCAGCCCCGGCGGACTCGCCGAAGCTTTCTTT. The chain links TRBV11-2 to TRBJ1-1; D remains ambiguous. Germline CDR1 SGHAT, CDR2 FQNNGV. V was clipped by 5 bases and J by 8 bases, with 15 bases between them. The CDR3 runs 13 residues.

This clonotype was counted at least ten times. V and J are TRBV6-1 and TRBJ2-3; D is possibly TRBD1 or TRBD2 (5 bases each). The V end was cut by 2 bases, the J end by 4 bases, with 19 bases between. The CDR3 extends over 17 amino acids. Germline-derived CDR1 and CDR2 are MNHNS and SASEGT. In DNA form, the CDR3 reads TGTGCCAGCAGTGAACTTGGGGGTACAGGAATAGCAGATACGCAGTATTTT. Residues: CASSELGGTGIADTQYF.